The rows below give T cell receptor beta chains drawn from one sample of a study of T cell changes during pregnancy in multiple sclerosis. Sequencing was performed with immunoSEQ multiplex PCR; in TCRdb, only in-frame clones are kept and a portion is missing. The table includes more than 80,000 clones, around 90% detected once. The sample here was peripheral blood, taken before pregnancy. These receptors originate from a female donor with multiple sclerosis, enrolled in a pregnancy study. CDR3s leave out the opening cysteine and the closing phenylalanine or tryptophan.

CDR3aa | v_gene | len | j_gene
ASSFRGLGKLF | TRBV28 | 11 | TRBJ1-4
ASSFEPPRARY | TRBV7-9 | 11 | TRBJ2-5
ASSVLSTSYNEQF | TRBV9 | 13 | TRBJ2-1
ASSYSISGMYEQY | TRBV6-5 | 13 | TRBJ2-7
ASNRQDSYNSPLH | TRBV9 | 13 | TRBJ1-6
ASSSQGRRGYT | TRBV6-5 | 11 | TRBJ1-2
ASRRQGGTGELF | TRBV19 | 12 | TRBJ2-2
ASSQGKETQY | TRBV5-1 | 10 | TRBJ2-5
ASSVGGGTGETQY | TRBV9 | 13 | TRBJ2-5
ASSWVASGKNEQF | TRBV7-9 | 13 | TRBJ2-1
ASSYSEGGYEQY | TRBV6-5 | 12 | TRBJ2-7
ASRHRAGGAFRYEQY | TRBV5-4 | 15 | TRBJ2-7
ASSLGLAGAQETQY | TRBV5-4 | 14 | TRBJ2-5
ASSGDRGHQPQH | TRBV19 | 12 | TRBJ1-5
ASSELAGSADTQY | TRBV2 | 13 | TRBJ2-3
ASSYDISYEQY | TRBV7-8 | 11 | TRBJ2-7
ASSSRGRTNEQF | TRBV27 | 12 | TRBJ2-1
ASSRLLAPKNIQY | TRBV7-8 | 13 | TRBJ2-4
ASSLATGQKTYEQY | TRBV5-1 | 14 | TRBJ2-7
ASSNKRGIVYEQY | TRBV7-8 | 13 | TRBJ2-7
ASSYYARGKQPQH | TRBV6-5 | 13 | TRBJ1-5
ASSLEETNTEAF | TRBV11-1 | 12 | TRBJ1-1
ASSPEDRGLGNFDTQY | TRBV28 | 16 | TRBJ2-3
ASSLVGHPTDTQY | TRBV7-9 | 13 | TRBJ2-3
ASSVGGDWDEQF | TRBV6-1 | 12 | TRBJ2-1
ASSPARFEQY | TRBV18 | 10 | TRBJ2-7
ASSDRQGANTGELF | TRBV18 | 14 | TRBJ2-2
ASSLGGRGWDTEAF | TRBV5-1 | 14 | TRBJ1-1
ASKTEGSRETQY | TRBV28 | 12 | TRBJ2-5
AWTVSGYGYT | TRBV30 | 10 | TRBJ1-2
ASSVRGRAANTGELF | TRBV7-3 | 15 | TRBJ2-2
ASTSGSYEQY | TRBV2 | 10 | TRBJ2-7
ARRTGVGNTIY | TRBV6-1 | 11 | TRBJ1-3
ASSILASDSEDTQY | TRBV19 | 14 | TRBJ2-3
ASSIGRSAFSSGANVLT | TRBV19 | 17 | TRBJ2-6
ASSQVAGVYNEQF | TRBV4-1 | 13 | TRBJ2-1
ASSFGTSGVTRETQY | TRBV7-9 | 15 | TRBJ2-5
AWSVGGFGGYT | TRBV30 | 11 | TRBJ1-2
ASSPPRLAGGRTGELF | TRBV27 | 16 | TRBJ2-2
ASSRLDAETQY | TRBV5-1 | 11 | TRBJ2-5
ASSPGSTENIQY | TRBV7-3 | 12 | TRBJ2-4
ASSLMGTGGNEQF | TRBV7-3 | 13 | TRBJ2-1
GTSGPYNEQF | TRBV6-6 | 10 | TRBJ2-1
ASRLEGNTGELF | TRBV9 | 12 | TRBJ2-2
SVEDPGLGDYNEQF | TRBV29-1 | 14 | TRBJ2-1
ASSSWGQGATEAF | TRBV5-5 | 13 | TRBJ1-1
ASSRTGDGSTEAF | TRBV6-5 | 13 | TRBJ1-1
SVDEVSGVTSGAF | TRBV29-1 | 13 | TRBJ1-1
SVEWREGHTDTQY | TRBV29-1 | 13 | TRBJ2-3
ASRPGLAGVSGYNEQF | TRBV4-2 | 16 | TRBJ2-1
ASSIGGATYGYT | TRBV19 | 12 | TRBJ1-2
ASSPSWEPYEQY | TRBV7-2 | 12 | TRBJ2-7
ASSLGRDYGYT | TRBV7-2 | 11 | TRBJ1-2
ASSPQGGGNQPQH | TRBV7-2 | 13 | TRBJ1-5
ASSPGQGRSGANVLT | TRBV7-3 | 15 | TRBJ2-6
ASRGLGRHQSNYGYT | TRBV6-4 | 15 | TRBJ1-2
ASSSGLQNTEAF | TRBV5-4 | 12 | TRBJ1-1
ASSPNGEFNTEAF | TRBV7-3 | 13 | TRBJ1-1
ASSLNEANLYEQY | TRBV7-9 | 13 | TRBJ2-7